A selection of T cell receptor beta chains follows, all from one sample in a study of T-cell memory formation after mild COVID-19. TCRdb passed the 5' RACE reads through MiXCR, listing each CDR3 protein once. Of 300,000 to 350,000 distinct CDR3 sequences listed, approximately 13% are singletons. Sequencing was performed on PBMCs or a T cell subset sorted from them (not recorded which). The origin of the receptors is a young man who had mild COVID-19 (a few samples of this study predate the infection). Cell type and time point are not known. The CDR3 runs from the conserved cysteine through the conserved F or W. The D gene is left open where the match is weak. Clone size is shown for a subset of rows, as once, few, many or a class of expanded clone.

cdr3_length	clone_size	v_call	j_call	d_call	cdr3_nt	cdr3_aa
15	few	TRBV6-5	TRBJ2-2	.	TGTGCCAGCACCCCCAGCGGGCCACCCACCGGGGAGCTGTTTTTT	CASTPSGPPTGELFF
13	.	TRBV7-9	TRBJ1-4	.	TGTGCCAGCAGCTCCCGGACGATTACAAAACTGTTTTTT	CASSSRTITKLFF
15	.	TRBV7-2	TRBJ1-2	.	TGTGCCAGCAGTGGCCAAAAGGCCAGCTTTGGAGGCTACACCTTC	CASSGQKASFGGYTF
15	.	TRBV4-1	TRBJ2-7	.	TGCGCCAGCAGCCAAGGCGGGGGACAGTCCTACGAGCAGTACTTC	CASSQGGGQSYEQYF
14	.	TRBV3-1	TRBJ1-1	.	TGTGCCAGCAGCCGCCTGGAGGAGAGCACTGAAGCTTTCTTT	CASSRLEESTEAFF
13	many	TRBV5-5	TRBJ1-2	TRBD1	TGTGCCAGCAGCTCTCAGGGGGCTGGTGGCTACACCTTC	CASSSQGAGGYTF
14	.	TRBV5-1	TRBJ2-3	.	TGCGCCAGCGGGGCACTGACTAGCACAGATACGCAGTATTTT	CASGALTSTDTQYF
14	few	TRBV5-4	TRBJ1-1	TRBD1	TGTGCCAGCAGCACGGGACAGGGGGTCACTGAAGCTTTCTTT	CASSTGQGVTEAFF
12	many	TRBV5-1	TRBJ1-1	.	TGTGCCAGCAGTCTGAGGAACACTGAAGCTTTCTTT	CASSLRNTEAFF
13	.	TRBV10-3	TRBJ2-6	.	TGTGCCATCAGTGGCTCTGGGGCCAACGTCCTGACTTTC	CAISGSGANVLTF
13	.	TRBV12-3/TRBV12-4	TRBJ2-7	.	TGTGCCAGCGGCCAGGGACGCCATTACGAGCAGTACTTC	CASGQGRHYEQYF
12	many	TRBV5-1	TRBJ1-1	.	TGCGCCAGCAGGAAGGGTGGAACTGAAGCTTTCTTT	CASRKGGTEAFF
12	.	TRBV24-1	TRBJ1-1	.	TGTGCCTCCGGGGACGGGAACACTGAAGCTTTCTTT	CASGDGNTEAFF
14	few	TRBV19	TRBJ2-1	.	TGTGCCAGTAATCAGGGGTCATCCTACAATGAGCAGTTCTTC	CASNQGSSYNEQFF
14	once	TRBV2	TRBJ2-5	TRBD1	TGTGCCAGCAGTGACAGGGGGTCACAAGAGACCCAGTACTTC	CASSDRGSQETQYF
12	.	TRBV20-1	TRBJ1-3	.	TGCAGTGCTAGCGTTAGTGGAAACACCATATATTTT	CSASVSGNTIYF
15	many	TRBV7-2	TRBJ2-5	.	TGTGCCAGCAGCTCCTCCGGGACTTACCGGGGGACCCAGTACTTC	CASSSSGTYRGTQYF
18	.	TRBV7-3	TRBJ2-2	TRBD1	TGTGCCAGCCCCTCAAGGACAGGACTGAAAATGAACACCGGGGAGCTGTTTTTT	CASPSRTGLKMNTGELFF
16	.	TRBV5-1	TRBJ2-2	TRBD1	TGCGCCAGCAGCGGGACAGGGTTGAAGAACACCGGGGAGCTGTTTTTT	CASSGTGLKNTGELFF
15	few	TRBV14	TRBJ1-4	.	TGTGCCAGCAGCCTCGGGACCTCAATGGCTGAAAAACTGTTTTTT	CASSLGTSMAEKLFF
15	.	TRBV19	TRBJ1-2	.	TGTGCCAGTAGTCCCACAATGACAGGTCGCGTGGGCTACACCTTC	CASSPTMTGRVGYTF
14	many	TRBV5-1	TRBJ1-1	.	TGCGCCAGCAGCCCTGGTTTTGGTAACACTGAAGCTTTCTTT	CASSPGFGNTEAFF
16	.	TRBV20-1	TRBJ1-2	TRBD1	TGCAGTGCTAGGGGATCCTCCGGGACAGGGGCCCATGGCTACACCTTC	CSARGSSGTGAHGYTF
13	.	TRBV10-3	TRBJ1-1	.	TGTGCCATCAGTCGACAGAGGAACACTGAAGCTTTCTTT	CAISRQRNTEAFF
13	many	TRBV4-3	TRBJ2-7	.	TGCGCCAGCAGCTTATCAGGGGACTACGAGCAGTACTTC	CASSLSGDYEQYF
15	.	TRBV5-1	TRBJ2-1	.	TGCGCCAGCAGCCTTGACAGTCCCTCCTACAATGAGCAGTTCTTC	CASSLDSPSYNEQFF
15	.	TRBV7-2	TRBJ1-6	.	TGTGCCAGCGGGGGGGGCGGCTCCTATAATTCACCCCTCCACTTT	CASGGGGSYNSPLHF
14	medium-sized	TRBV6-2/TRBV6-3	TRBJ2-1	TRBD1	TGTGCCAGCAGGGTGGGGACAGTGGGGAATGAGCAGTTCTTC	CASRVGTVGNEQFF
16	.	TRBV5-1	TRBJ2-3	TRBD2	TGCGCCAGCAGCTTGGCCCCGGCGGGGGGGCAAGATACGCAGTATTTT	CASSLAPAGGQDTQYF
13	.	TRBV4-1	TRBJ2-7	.	TGCGCCAGCAGCCACCCCGGGACCCACGAGCAGTACTTC	CASSHPGTHEQYF
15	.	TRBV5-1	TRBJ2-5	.	TGCGCCAGCAGCCCCGTTGGGGACTACCAAGAGACCCAGTACTTC	CASSPVGDYQETQYF
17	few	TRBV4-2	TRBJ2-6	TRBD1	TGTGCCAGCAGCCTCCACAGGGGGCCCAATGGGGCCAACGTCCTGACTTTC	CASSLHRGPNGANVLTF
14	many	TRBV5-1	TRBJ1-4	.	TGCGCCAGCAGCTCCCAACGGGGAGGTGAAAAACTGTTTTTT	CASSSQRGGEKLFF
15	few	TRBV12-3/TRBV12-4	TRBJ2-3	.	TGTGCCAGCAGTTCTTGGGGCAAGGTCACAGATACGCAGTATTTT	CASSSWGKVTDTQYF
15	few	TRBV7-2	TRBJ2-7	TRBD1	TGTGCCAGCAGCTTCAGACAGGGCAACATCTACGAGCAGTACTTC	CASSFRQGNIYEQYF
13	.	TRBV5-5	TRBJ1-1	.	TGTGCCAGCAGCTTGGCGGCGAGCACTGAAGCTTTCTTT	CASSLAASTEAFF
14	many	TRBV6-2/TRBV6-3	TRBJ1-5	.	TGTGCCAGCAGTTTTCCAGGGGATCTTCAGCCCCAGCATTTT	CASSFPGDLQPQHF